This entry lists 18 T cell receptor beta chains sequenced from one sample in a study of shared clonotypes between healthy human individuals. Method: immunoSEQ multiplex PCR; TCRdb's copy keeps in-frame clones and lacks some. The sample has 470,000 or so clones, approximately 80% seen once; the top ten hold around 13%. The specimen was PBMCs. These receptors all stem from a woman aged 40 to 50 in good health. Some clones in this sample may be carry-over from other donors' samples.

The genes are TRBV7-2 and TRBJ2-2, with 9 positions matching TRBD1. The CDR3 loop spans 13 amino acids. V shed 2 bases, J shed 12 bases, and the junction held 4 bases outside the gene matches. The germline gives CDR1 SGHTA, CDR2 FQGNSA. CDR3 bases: TGTGCCAGCAGCTTAAGGGGACAGGGAAAGCTGTTTTTT. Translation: CASSLRGQGKLFF.

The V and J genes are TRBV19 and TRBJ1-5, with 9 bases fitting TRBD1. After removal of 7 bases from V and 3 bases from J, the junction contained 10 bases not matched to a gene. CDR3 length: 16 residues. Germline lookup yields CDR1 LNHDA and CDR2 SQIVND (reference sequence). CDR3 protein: CASNAGTGGPNQPQHF. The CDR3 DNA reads TGTGCCAGTAACGCGGGAACAGGGGGCCCCAATCAGCCCCAGCATTTT.

CDR3 nucleotide sequence: TGTGCCAGCAGCATTAGACTAGCGGACAATGAGCAGTTCTTC. Translating it yields CASSIRLADNEQFF. The chain joins TRBV7-9 to TRBJ2-1; 9 bases agree with TRBD2. Germline V CDR1 and CDR2: SEHNR, FQNEAQ (reference sequence). J lost 5 bases, V lost 5 bases, and 4 bases had no gene match. The CDR3 spans 14 residues.

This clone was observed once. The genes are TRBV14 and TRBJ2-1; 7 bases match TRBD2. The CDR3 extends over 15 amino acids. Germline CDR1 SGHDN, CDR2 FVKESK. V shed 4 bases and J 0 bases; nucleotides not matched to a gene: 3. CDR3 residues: CASSRDYSSYNEQFF. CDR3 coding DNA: TGTGCCAGCAGCCGGGACTACAGCTCCTACAATGAGCAGTTCTTC.

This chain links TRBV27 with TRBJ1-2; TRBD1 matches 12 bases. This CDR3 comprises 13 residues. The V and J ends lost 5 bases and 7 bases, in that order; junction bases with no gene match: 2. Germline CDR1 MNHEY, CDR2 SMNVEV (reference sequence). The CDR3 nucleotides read TGTGCCAGCAGTCCGGGACAGGGGGCTGGCTACACCTTC. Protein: CASSPGQGAGYTF.

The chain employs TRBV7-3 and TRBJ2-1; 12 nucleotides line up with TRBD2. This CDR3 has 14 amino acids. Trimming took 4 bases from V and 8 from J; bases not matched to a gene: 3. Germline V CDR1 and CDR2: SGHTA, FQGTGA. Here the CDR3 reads CASSSGLAGHEQFF. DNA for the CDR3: TGTGCCAGCAGCTCCGGACTAGCGGGGCATGAGCAGTTCTTC.

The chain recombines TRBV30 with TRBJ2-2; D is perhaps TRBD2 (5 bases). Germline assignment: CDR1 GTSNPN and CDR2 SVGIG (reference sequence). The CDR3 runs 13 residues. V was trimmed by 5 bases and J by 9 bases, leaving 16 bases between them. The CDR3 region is CAWDRLRVRELFF. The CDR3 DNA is TGTGCCTGGGATCGACTGAGGGTGAGGGAGCTGTTTTTT.

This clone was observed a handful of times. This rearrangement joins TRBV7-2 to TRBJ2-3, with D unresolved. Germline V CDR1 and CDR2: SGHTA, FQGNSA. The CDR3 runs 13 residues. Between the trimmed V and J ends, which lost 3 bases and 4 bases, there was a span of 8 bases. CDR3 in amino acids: CASSFATADTQYF. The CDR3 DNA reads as TGTGCCAGCAGCTTTGCCACAGCAGATACGCAGTATTTT.

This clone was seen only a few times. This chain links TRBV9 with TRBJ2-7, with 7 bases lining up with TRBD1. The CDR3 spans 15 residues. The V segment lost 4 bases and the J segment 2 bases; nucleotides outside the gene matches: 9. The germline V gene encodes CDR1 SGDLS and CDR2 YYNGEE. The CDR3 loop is CASSPNRDSPYEQYF. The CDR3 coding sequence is TGTGCCAGCAGCCCAAACCGGGACAGCCCCTACGAGCAGTACTTC.

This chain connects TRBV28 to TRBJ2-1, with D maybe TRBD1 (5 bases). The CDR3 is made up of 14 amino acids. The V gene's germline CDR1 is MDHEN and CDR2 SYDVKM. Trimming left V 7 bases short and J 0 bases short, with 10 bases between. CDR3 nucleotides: TGTGCCAGCACCCACGACAGCTCCTACAATGAGCAGTTCTTC. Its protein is CASTHDSSYNEQFF.

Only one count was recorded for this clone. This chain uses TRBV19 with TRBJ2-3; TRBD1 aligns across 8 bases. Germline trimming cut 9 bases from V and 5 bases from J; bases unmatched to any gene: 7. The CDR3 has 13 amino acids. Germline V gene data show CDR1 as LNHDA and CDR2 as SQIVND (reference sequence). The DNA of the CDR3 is TGTGCCAGCAGAAAGACAGGGGTAGATACGCAGTATTTT. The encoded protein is CASRKTGVDTQYF.

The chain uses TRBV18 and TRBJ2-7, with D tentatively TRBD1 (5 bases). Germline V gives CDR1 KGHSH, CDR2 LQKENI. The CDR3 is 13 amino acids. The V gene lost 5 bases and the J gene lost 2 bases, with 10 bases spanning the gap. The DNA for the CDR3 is TGTGCCAGCTCAACGGCGGACACCTACGAGCAGTACTTC. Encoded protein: CASSTADTYEQYF.

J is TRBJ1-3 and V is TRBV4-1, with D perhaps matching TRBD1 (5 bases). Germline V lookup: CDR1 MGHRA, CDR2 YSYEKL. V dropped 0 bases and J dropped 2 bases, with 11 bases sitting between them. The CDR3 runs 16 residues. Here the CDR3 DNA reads TGCGCCAGCAGCCAAGAGGGGAGGGGAACTGGAAACACCATATATTTT. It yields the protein CASSQEGRGTGNTIYF.

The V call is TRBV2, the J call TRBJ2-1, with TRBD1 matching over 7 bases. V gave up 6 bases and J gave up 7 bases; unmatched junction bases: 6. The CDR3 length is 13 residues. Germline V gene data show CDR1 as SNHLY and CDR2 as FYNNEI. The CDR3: CASSRDSLNEQFF. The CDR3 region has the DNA TGTGCCAGCAGCCGGGACAGTCTTAATGAGCAGTTCTTC.

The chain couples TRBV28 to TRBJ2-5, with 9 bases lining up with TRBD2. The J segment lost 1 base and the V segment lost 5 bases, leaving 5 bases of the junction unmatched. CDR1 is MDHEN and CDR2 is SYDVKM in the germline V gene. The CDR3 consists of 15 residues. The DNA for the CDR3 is TGTGCCAGCAGTCCCCAACTAGCGGGCCAAGAGACCCAGTACTTC. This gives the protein CASSPQLAGQETQYF.

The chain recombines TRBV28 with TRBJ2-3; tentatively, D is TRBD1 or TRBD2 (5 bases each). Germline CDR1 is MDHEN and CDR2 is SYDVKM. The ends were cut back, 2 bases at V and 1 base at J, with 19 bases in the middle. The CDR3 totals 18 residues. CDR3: CASSLAGPTLGGTDTQYF. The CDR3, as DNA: TGTGCCAGCAGTTTAGCGGGTCCAACTTTAGGGGGCACAGATACGCAGTATTTT.

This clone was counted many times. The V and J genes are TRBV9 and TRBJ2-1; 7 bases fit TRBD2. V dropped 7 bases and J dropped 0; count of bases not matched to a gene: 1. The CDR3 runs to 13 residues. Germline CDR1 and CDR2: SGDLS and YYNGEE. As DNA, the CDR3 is TGTGCCAGCGGGAGGGACTCCTACAATGAGCAGTTCTTC. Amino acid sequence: CASGRDSYNEQFF. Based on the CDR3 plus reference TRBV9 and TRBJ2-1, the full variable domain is DSGVTQTPKHLITATGQRVTLRCSPRSGDLSVYWYQQSLDQGLQFLIQYYNGEERAKGNILERFSAQQFPDLHSELNLSSLELGDSALYFCASGRDSYNEQFFGPGTRLTVL.

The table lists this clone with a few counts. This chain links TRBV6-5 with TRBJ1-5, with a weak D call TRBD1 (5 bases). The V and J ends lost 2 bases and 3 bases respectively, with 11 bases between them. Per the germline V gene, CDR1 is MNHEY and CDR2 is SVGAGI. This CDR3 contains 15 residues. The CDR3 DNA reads TGTGCCAGCAGTTACAGGCAGGGCTCCAATCAGCCCCAGCATTTT. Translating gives CASSYRQGSNQPQHF.